This passage covers 15 T cell receptor beta chains from one sample sequenced in a study of blood T cells in healthy people across ages (dated by TCRdb to the mid-2010s). Libraries were made using 5' RACE. The sample was run on an Illumina HiSeq 2500. A second PCR of roughly 6 to 11 cycles was run with a J-beta primer mix and a sample-barcoded 5' primer. Starting from the raw public reads, TCRdb applied fastp trimming at Q25, assembled clones with MiXCR and retained in-frame beta chains. For every CDR3 protein sequence, its rows merge into one entry that carries the most common genes and DNA. This sample lists over a million distinct CDR3 sequences; 35% to 50% were detected once. Around 18% of the sample comes from the top ten. Sequenced sample: blood. The receptors were gathered from an older woman in good health.

This clonotype was counted a few times. The chain employs TRBV24-1 and TRBJ2-1; no clear D. The V end was cut by 4 bases, the J end by 0 bases, with 9 bases between. This CDR3 region has 15 residues. CDR1 is KGHDR, CDR2 SFDVKD, per germline. The CDR3 DNA reads as TGTGCCACCAGTGAAAACTGGGGCTCCTACAATGAGCAGTTCTTC. It encodes CATSENWGSYNEQFF.

For this clonotype: Compared with germline, one end of the junction differs, possibly owing to a read error. V and J are TRBV24-1 and TRBJ2-1, with a weak D call TRBD2 (7 bases). The germline gives CDR1 KGHDR, CDR2 SFDVKD. The CDR3 spans 15 residues. The DNA for the CDR3 is TGTGCCACCGAGGGGGAGGGGAAGATTTACAATGTGCAGTTCTTC. This codes for CATEGEGKIYNVQFF.

On this clonotype: A read error may account for a junction end that differs from germline. The chain carries TRBV7-2 and TRBJ2-7; tentatively, D is TRBD1 or TRBD2 (6 bases each). In germline, CDR1 is SGHTA, CDR2 FQGNSA. There are 14 residues in the CDR3. CDR3 DNA: TGTGCCAGCAGCGTAGCGGACAGCGGTTACGAGCAGTACTTC. Its translation: CASSVADSGYEQYF.

This clonotype was recorded a few times. J is TRBJ2-3 and V is TRBV27; the match to TRBD2 covers 10 bases. Germline V gene data show CDR1 as MNHEY and CDR2 as SMNVEV (reference sequence). V gave up 7 bases and J gave up 2 bases; unmatched junction bases: 6. The CDR3 totals 15 residues. The DNA for the CDR3 is TGTGCCAGCATCAGCAGCGGGAGGGTCACAGATACGCAGTATTTT. Its translation: CASISSGRVTDTQYF.

The V and J genes are TRBV6-6 and TRBJ2-7; weak D call: TRBD2 (6 bases). The CDR3 is 16 amino acids. The V gene lost 3 bases and the J gene lost 0 bases, with 15 bases spanning the gap. CDR1 is MNHNY, CDR2 SVGAGI, per germline (reference sequence). As DNA, the CDR3 is TGTGCCAGCAGTTATTCCGATAGCGGCAGCTCCTACGAGCAGTACTTC. Translated: CASSYSDSGSSYEQYF.

This chain uses TRBV28 with TRBJ2-5, with 7 positions matching TRBD2. Germline-derived CDR1 and CDR2 are MDHEN and SYDVKM. CDR3 size: 15 residues. With V trimmed by 5 bases and J by 2 bases, 8 bases remained unmatched. The DNA for the CDR3 is TGTGCCAGCAGTAGAGGGAGGGCAGTACAAGAGACCCAGTACTTC. It codes for CASSRGRAVQETQYF.

The chain employs TRBV7-9 and TRBJ2-7; D gene ambiguous. Germline assignment: CDR1 SEHNR and CDR2 FQNEAQ (reference sequence). The CDR3 is 16 residues long. Trimming removed 5 bases from V and 0 bases from J, with 17 bases in between. CDR3 in DNA: TGTGCCAGCAGCCCGCAAGAAAGACTGAGCTCCTACGAGCAGTACTTC. Protein product: CASSPQERLSSYEQYF.

This clonotype came up a few times. The rearrangement joins TRBV20-1 to TRBJ2-7; D may be TRBD1 (6 bases). The V gene lost 6 bases and the J gene lost 7 bases, with 22 bases spanning the gap. The CDR3 spans 14 residues. Germline CDR1 DFQATT, CDR2 SNEGSKA (reference sequence). The CDR3 DNA is TGCAGTGCCCAGAAGCACGGACAGCAAACGGAGCAGTACTTC. Protein product: CSAQKHGQQTEQYF.

This clonotype was picked up a small number of times. The rearrangement links TRBV28 to TRBJ2-3; the D call may be TRBD1 or TRBD2 (7 bases each). The CDR3 totals 16 residues. The germline V and J ends were trimmed by 8 bases and 4 bases, with 22 bases remaining between them. CDR1 is MDHEN, CDR2 SYDVKM, per germline. CDR3 sequence (DNA): TGTGCCAGCCAGCACAGGGAGGGGGCGTTCGCAGATACGCAGTATTTT. It translates to CASQHREGAFADTQYF.

This chain uses TRBV24-1 with TRBJ2-1; the D is unclear. Germline V CDR1 and CDR2: KGHDR, SFDVKD. The CDR3 has 13 residues. The germline V and J ends were trimmed by 2 bases and 6 bases, with 7 bases remaining between them. The CDR3 is CATSDWITNEQFF. CDR3 nucleotides: TGTGCCACCAGTGATTGGATCACCAATGAGCAGTTCTTC.

The rearrangement uses TRBV11-2 and TRBJ2-7; D assignment may be TRBD1 or TRBD2 (6 bases each). CDR1 is SGHAT and CDR2 is FQNNGV in the germline V gene. The CDR3 extends over 17 amino acids. V lost 5 bases, J lost 6 bases, and 26 bases lay in between. CDR3 nucleotide sequence: TGTGCCAGCAGCCCCGTGGTGGGCAGGGGCGGGGAACGCGAGCAGTACTTC. Encoded protein: CASSPVVGRGGEREQYF.

V usage is TRBV9 and J usage is TRBJ2-1, with 7 bases fitting TRBD2. The CDR3 is 14 residues long. Germline V gene sequence: CDR1 SGDLS, CDR2 YYNGEE. V lost 4 bases, J lost 10 bases, and 11 bases stayed unmatched. The CDR3 DNA is TGTGCCAGCAGCCCCGGACTAGAACTTTACGAGCAGTTCTTC. Translating it yields CASSPGLELYEQFF.

This clonotype was counted between two and nine times. This rearrangement joins TRBV5-1 to TRBJ2-7; no clear D. The CDR3 runs 14 residues. V lost 0 bases and J 2 bases, leaving 9 bases between the germline ends. Germline values: CDR1 SGHRS, CDR2 YFSETQ. The DNA for the CDR3 is TGCGCCAGCAGCTTGGGGCAAAAAGCCTACGAGCAGTACTTC. Amino acids: CASSLGQKAYEQYF. Complete variable domain (other parts from reference TRBV5-1 and TRBJ2-7): KAGVTQTPRYLIKTRGQQVTLSCSPISGHRSVSWYQQTPGQGLQFLFEYFSETQRNKGNFPGRFSGRQFSNSRSEMNVSTLELGDSALYLCASSLGQKAYEQYFGPGTRLTVT.

Only a few counts were recorded for this clonotype. The chain is built from TRBV7-9 and TRBJ2-1; D is perhaps TRBD2 (7 bases). The length of the CDR3 is 15 residues. The ends were cut back, 2 bases at V and 2 bases at J, with 10 bases in the middle. Germline-derived CDR1 and CDR2 are SEHNR and FQNEAQ (reference sequence). CDR3 bases: TGTGCCAGCAGCTTAACGCGGGGGCCCTACAATGAGCAGTTCTTC. Amino acids: CASSLTRGPYNEQFF.

The chain is built from TRBV5-6 and TRBJ1-2, with 7 bases aligning to TRBD1. The CDR3 is 12 amino acids. Trimming at V came to 4 bases and at J to 8 bases, leaving 5 bases not matched to a gene. Per germline, CDR1 SGHDT and CDR2 YYEEEE. CDR3 sequence (DNA): TGTGCCAGCAGCCTACAGGGGTGGGGCTACACCTTC. This gives the protein CASSLQGWGYTF.